The entry that follows covers one T cell receptor beta chain sequence. Its antigen remains unidentified. The sample holds no much larger clone one base away, and base qualities are not on file. The source of the sample is a study of blood T cell repertoires in COVID-19 (dated by TCRdb to 2018 to 2020). About the investigation overall: Samples from collaborators originated in the United States, Italy and Spain and spanned both the acute and convalescent phases of COVID-19. Deeply sampled blood TCRbeta repertoires from subjects exposed to, actively infected with, or recovered from COVID-19 were included in the dataset. The prospective study material was composed of cDNA or gDNA derived from T cells, B-cell-depleted T cells, or PBMCs. Samples were obtained from the ongoing ImmuneRACE study (first 160 participants) and from some 1,300 subjects provided by 6 global collaborators. The sample metadata nearly always contained a de-identified subject ID, COVID-19 status, age in years and sex. Where available, HLA class I and class II types were obtained from metadata supplied by the sample provider rather than from assay-based typing. A freely available public database, intended as a resource for researchers studying the immune response to SARS-CoV-2, is where the repertoires were released.

From the germline V gene (reference sequence), CDR1 is GTSNPN and CDR2 is SVGIG. At the junction V is shortened by 0 bases and J by 4 bases; bases outside the gene matches: 4. The CDR3 has 15 amino acids, counting the end cysteine and phenylalanine. The kept DNA is CDR3 alone, 45 bases in frame from the first base. Whole blood was collected in K2EDTA tubes by collaborating institutions according to the institutions' own protocols. For TCRbeta analysis, collaborators shipped samples as frozen whole blood, isolated PBMCs, or DNA extracted from either of those sample types. The full study reports these points: The quantity of clinical and demographic metadata differed by source and by participant and was supplied without curation.

The immunoSEQ Assay, a bias-controlled multiplex PCR, was used to amplify TCRbeta CDR3 regions from genomic DNA. The paper's processing steps were these. The number of nucleated cells in each sample was estimated from the amplification of reference gene primers within the assay. Sequence reads were collapsed and filtered to measure the absolute abundance of every unique TCRbeta CDR3 rearrangement. For each sample, productive Simpson clonality was calculated as the square root of Simpson's diversity index across productive rearrangements. TCRdb took this table from immuneACCESS and kept in-frame rearrangements with V and J called. Such tables lack part of the clones; where checked against another copy, unresolved V genes explain under half of the gap, and the rest is unexplained. D and trimming were read from the DNA, whereas the V and J calls and clone size are those reported in that table. The sample table holds around 130,000 clones, of which roughly 80% were seen once. 12% of the sample lies in the top ten.

This receptor chain uses TRBV30 and TRBJ2-3; TRBD2 lines up with 10 middle nucleotides. The TCR was taken from a woman aged 60-75 years with acute or convalescent COVID-19. Source material: peripheral blood. The CDR3 reads CAWSVLAGRADTQYF. DNA sequence: TGTGCCTGGAGTGTACTAGCGGGACGCGCAGATACGCAGTATTTT.